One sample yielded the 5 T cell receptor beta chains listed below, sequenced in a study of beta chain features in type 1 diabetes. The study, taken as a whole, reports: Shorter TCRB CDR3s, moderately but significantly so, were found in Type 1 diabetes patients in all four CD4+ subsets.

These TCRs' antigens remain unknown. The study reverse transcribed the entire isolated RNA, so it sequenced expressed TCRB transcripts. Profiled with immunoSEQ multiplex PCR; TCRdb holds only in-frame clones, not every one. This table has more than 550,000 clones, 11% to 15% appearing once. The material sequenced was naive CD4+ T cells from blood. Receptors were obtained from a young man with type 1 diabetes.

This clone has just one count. CDR3 sequence reads: CASSLGGQGPSNYGYTF. DNA of the CDR3: TGTGCCAGCAGCTTAGGCGGACAGGGGCCATCTAACTATGGCTACACCTTC. The chain carries TRBV7-8 and TRBJ1-2, with TRBD1 matching over 9 bases. V shed 1 base, J shed 0 bases, and the junction held 6 bases outside the gene matches. This CDR3 is built from 17 residues. Per the germline V gene, CDR1 is SGHVS and CDR2 is FQNEAQ. Supplemented by reference TRBV7-8 and TRBJ1-2, the full variable domain reads GAGVSQSPRYKVAKRGQDVALRCDPISGHVSLFWYQQALGQGPEFLTYFQNEAQLDKSGLPSDRFFAERPEGSVSTLKIQRTQQEDSAVYLCASSLGGQGPSNYGYTFGSGTRLTVV.

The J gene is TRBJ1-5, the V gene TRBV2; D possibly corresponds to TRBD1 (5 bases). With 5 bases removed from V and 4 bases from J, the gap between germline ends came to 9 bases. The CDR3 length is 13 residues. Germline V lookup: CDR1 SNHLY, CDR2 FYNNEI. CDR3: CASSFRGNQPQHF. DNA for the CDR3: TGTGCCAGCAGTTTCCGGGGGAATCAGCCCCAGCATTTT.

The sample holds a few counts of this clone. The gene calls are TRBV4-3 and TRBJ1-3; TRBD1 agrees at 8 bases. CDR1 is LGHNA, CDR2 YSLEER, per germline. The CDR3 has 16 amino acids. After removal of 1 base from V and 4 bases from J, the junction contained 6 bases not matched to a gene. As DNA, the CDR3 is TGCGCCAGCAGCCAAGGGACAGGGAGTTTGGGAAACACCATATATTTT. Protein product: CASSQGTGSLGNTIYF.

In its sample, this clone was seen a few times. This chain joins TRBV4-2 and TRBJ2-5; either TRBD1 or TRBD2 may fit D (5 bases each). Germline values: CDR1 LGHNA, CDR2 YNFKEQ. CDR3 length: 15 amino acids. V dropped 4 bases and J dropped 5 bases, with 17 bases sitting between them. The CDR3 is CASSPRDRGDETQYF. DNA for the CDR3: TGTGCCAGCAGCCCCCGGGACCGGGGCGACGAGACCCAGTACTTC.

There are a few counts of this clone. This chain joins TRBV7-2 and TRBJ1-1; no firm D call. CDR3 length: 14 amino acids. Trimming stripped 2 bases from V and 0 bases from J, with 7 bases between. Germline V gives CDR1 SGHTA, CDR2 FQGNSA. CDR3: CASSLNGMNTEAFF. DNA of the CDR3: TGTGCCAGCAGCTTAAACGGAATGAACACTGAAGCTTTCTTT.